This T cell receptor (beta chain) was captured by sequencing in a study of long-term antiretroviral therapy in people with HIV. General observations from the study: HIV repertoires showed narrower CDR3 length ranges than controls. Pre-ART expanded clones dominated the repertoire at every time point.

Every participant with HIV received treatment in the United States. Cryopreserved PBMC samples of about 0.9-10 million cells were used for DNA extraction. This clone was detected only a few times. As yet, its antigen is unknown. V shed 3 bases and J shed 4 bases, with 9 bases lying between them. The CDR3 loop spans 13 amino acids. The germline V gene encodes CDR1 MGHDK and CDR2 SYGVNS. The run of the v3.0 immunoSEQ assay was at survey level. Libraries were prepared by immunoSEQ multiplex PCR; TCRdb keeps only in-frame clonotypes and omits some of them. The sample gives some 15,000 clones, roughly 80% of which show up once; about a sixth is in the top ten.

This TCR came from a woman aged 40 to 49 with HIV. This chain links TRBV25-1 with TRBJ1-2; D uncertain. Sequencing used unsorted PBMCs, obtained 1.8 years before starting antiretroviral therapy. CDR3 residues: CASSDSGPYGYTF. CDR3 coding DNA: TGTGCCAGCAGTGATTCCGGGCCCTATGGCTACACCTTC.